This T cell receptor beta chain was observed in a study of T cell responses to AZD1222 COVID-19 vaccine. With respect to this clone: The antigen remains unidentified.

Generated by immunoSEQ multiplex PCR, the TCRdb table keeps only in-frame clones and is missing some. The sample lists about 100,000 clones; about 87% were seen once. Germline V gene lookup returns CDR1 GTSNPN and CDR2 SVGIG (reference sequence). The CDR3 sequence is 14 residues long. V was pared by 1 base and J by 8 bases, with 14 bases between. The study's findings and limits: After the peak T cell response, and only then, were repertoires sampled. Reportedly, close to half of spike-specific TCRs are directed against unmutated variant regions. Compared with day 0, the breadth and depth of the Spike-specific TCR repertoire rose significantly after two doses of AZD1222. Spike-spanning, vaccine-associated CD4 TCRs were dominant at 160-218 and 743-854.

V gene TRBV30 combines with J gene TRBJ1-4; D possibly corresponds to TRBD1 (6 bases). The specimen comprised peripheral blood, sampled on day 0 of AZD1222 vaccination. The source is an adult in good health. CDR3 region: CAWSEGGLQEKLFF. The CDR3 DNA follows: TGTGCCTGGAGTGAGGGGGGGTTACAAGAAAAACTGTTTTTT.